This note documents a single T cell receptor (beta chain) sequence. Antigen: not known. TCRdb redid the calling of the reads with MiXCR, one entry per CDR3 protein. The repertoire holds around 340,000 distinct CDR3 sequences, with under 35% as singletons. This sample stems from a study of T cell repertoires in cytomegalovirus infection. Germline CDR1 is KGHSH and CDR2 is LQKENI. This CDR3 has 14 amino acids. Trimming removed 0 bases from V and 12 bases from J, with 18 bases in between. The chain joins TRBV18 to TRBJ2-7; D gene unclear. The source was cultured PBMCs, collected from culture after CMV antigen stimulation. The TCR sequence derives from a human donor in good health (CMV status not recorded). Some clones in this sample may be carry-over from other donors' samples. CDR3 sequence: CASSPPIASSSVYF. DNA of the CDR3: TGTGCCAGCTCACCACCGATAGCCTCTTCAAGTGTGTACTTC.